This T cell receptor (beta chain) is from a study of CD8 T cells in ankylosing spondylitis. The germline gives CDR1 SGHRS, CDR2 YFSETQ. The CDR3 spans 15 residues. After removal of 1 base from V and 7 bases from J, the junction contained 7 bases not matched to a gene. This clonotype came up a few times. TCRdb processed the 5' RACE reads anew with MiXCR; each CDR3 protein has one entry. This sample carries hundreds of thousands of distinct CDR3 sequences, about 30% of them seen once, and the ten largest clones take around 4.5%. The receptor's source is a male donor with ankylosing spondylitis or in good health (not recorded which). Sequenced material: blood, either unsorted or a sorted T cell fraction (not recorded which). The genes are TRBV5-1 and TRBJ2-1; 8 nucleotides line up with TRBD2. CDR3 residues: CASSLSSGVRNEQFF. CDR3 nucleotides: TGCGCCAGCAGCTTGAGTAGCGGGGTGAGGAATGAGCAGTTCTTC.